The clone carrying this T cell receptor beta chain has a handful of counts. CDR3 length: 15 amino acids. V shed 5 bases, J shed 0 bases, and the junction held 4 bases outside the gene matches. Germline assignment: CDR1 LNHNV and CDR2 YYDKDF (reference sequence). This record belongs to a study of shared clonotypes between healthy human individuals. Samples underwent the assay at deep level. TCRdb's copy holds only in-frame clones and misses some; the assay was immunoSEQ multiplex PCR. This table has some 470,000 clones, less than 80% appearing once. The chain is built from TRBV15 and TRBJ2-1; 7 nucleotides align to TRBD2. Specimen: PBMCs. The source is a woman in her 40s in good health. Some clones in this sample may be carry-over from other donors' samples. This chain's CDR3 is CATSASGNSYNEQFF. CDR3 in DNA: TGTGCCACCAGCGCTAGCGGCAACTCCTACAATGAGCAGTTCTTC.